The 22 T cell receptor beta chains listed next were all sequenced from one sample in a study of blood T cell repertoires in COVID-19. Method: immunoSEQ multiplex PCR; TCRdb's copy keeps in-frame clones and lacks some. There are over 70,000 clones in the sample; nearly 80% occur only once, and 6.3% lies in the top ten. The sample was peripheral blood. The source of these receptors is a man aged 65-85 years with COVID-19, enrolled during active disease.

The V gene is TRBV2, the J gene TRBJ2-7, with 8 bases matching TRBD1. Per germline, CDR1 SNHLY and CDR2 FYNNEI. The CDR3 length is 17 residues. The V segment lost 5 bases and the J segment 1 base; nucleotides outside the gene matches: 13. CDR3 sequence: CASSTIWGTGSSYEQYF. Here the CDR3 DNA reads TGTGCCAGCAGTACAATTTGGGGGACAGGATCATCCTACGAGCAGTACTTC.

This clone appeared many times. The V gene is TRBV28, the J gene TRBJ1-2; D unresolved. CDR1 and CDR2 from the germline V gene are MDHEN and SYDVKM. Trimming shortened V by 3 bases and J by 4 bases, and 9 bases separated the two germline ends. There are 13 residues in the CDR3. The CDR3: CASSLPGGYGYTF. The CDR3 DNA sequence: TGTGCCAGCAGTTTGCCCGGAGGCTATGGCTACACCTTC.

The rearrangement joins TRBV28 to TRBJ2-3; D is possibly TRBD2 (6 bases). CDR3 length: 15 residues. Trimming shortened V by 2 bases and J by 1 base, and 10 bases separated the two germline ends. CDR1 MDHEN and CDR2 SYDVKM come from the germline V gene. CDR3 in DNA: TGTGCCAGCAGTTTAGGCGGGGCCGGCACAGATACGCAGTATTTT. It specifies CASSLGGAGTDTQYF.

The chain employs TRBV7-9 and TRBJ1-2, with no clear D. Trimming left V 0 bases short and J 2 bases short, with 13 bases between. There are 16 residues in the CDR3. The germline CDR1 and CDR2 sequences are SEHNR and FQNEAQ (reference sequence). The CDR3 nucleotides read TGTGCCAGCAGCTTAGCGCAACAGAATTCAAACTATGGCTACACCTTC. Translating gives CASSLAQQNSNYGYTF.

The chain has TRBV18 and TRBJ2-7; TRBD2 might be the D (6 bases). With 5 bases removed from V and 2 bases from J, the gap between germline ends came to 7 bases. This CDR3 comprises 12 residues. CDR1 and CDR2 from the germline V gene are KGHSH and LQKENI. CDR3 DNA sequence: TGTGCCAGCTCAACGGGGGCCTACGAGCAGTACTTC. Its protein product is CASSTGAYEQYF.

The V gene is TRBV14, the J gene TRBJ1-6; D gene unclear. This CDR3 comprises 13 residues. Trimming pared 4 bases from V and 7 bases from J, leaving 8 bases between. Per germline, CDR1 SGHDN and CDR2 FVKESK. The CDR3 DNA reads TGTGCCAGCAGCCTCCTACCAAATTCACCCCTCCACTTT. It codes for CASSLLPNSPLHF.

The chain links TRBV2 to TRBJ2-3; no reliable D call. Trimming left V 5 bases short and J 4 bases short, with 13 bases between. The CDR3 sequence is 14 residues long. The germline CDR1 and CDR2 sequences are SNHLY and FYNNEI. The CDR3 region is CASSRKRGSDTQYF. CDR3 sequence (DNA): TGTGCCAGCAGTCGAAAACGTGGCTCAGATACGCAGTATTTT.

V is TRBV5-4 and J is TRBJ2-2; D possibly corresponds to TRBD1 (6 bases). V dropped 3 bases and J dropped 6 bases, with 12 bases sitting between them. Germline V gives CDR1 SGHNT, CDR2 YYREEE (reference sequence). The CDR3 has 14 residues. The CDR3 loop is CASSSQGYSGELFF. For the CDR3, the DNA is TGTGCCAGCAGCTCTCAGGGGTATTCCGGGGAGCTGTTTTTT.

This chain uses TRBV4-3 with TRBJ2-5; 9 bases fit TRBD2. Germline CDR1 reads LGHNA; CDR2 reads YSLEER. The CDR3 totals 17 residues. V shed 0 bases, J shed 0 bases, and the junction held 5 bases outside the gene matches. CDR3 in amino acids: CASSQDTSGRYQETQYF. The CDR3 DNA is TGCGCCAGCAGCCAAGATACGAGCGGGAGGTACCAAGAGACCCAGTACTTC.

This clone was detected ten times or more. The chain joins TRBV19 to TRBJ2-7, with 7 bases lining up with TRBD2. This CDR3 is built from 15 residues. Germline lookup yields CDR1 LNHDA and CDR2 SQIVND (reference sequence). The ends lost 1 base at V and 0 bases at J; junction bases unmatched: 3. The CDR3 sequence: CASSIGSSGSYEQYF. The CDR3, as DNA: TGTGCCAGTAGTATAGGTTCTAGCGGCTCCTACGAGCAGTACTTC. The full variable domain, in which reference TRBV19 and TRBJ2-7 provide the parts outside the CDR3, is DGGITQSPKYLFRKEGQNVTLSCEQNLNHDAMYWYRQDPGQGLRLIYYSQIVNDFQKGDIAEGYSVSREKKESFPLTVTSAQKNPTAFYLCASSIGSSGSYEQYFGPGTRLTVT.

This clone turned up a few times. This chain uses TRBV28 with TRBJ1-2; the match to TRBD1 covers 9 bases. CDR1 and CDR2 from the germline V gene are MDHEN and SYDVKM. V gave up 6 bases and J gave up 7 bases; unmatched junction bases: 3. The CDR3 has 12 residues. The CDR3 reads CASRGTGFGYTF. CDR3 sequence (DNA): TGTGCCAGCAGGGGGACAGGGTTTGGCTACACCTTC.

This sequence joins TRBV28 and TRBJ1-5; TRBD1 matches 7 bases. The CDR3 is 15 amino acids. Germline V gene sequence: CDR1 MDHEN, CDR2 SYDVKM. After removal of 7 bases from V and 4 bases from J, the junction contained 10 bases not matched to a gene. The CDR3 spells CASTPAGTENQPQHF. DNA for the CDR3: TGTGCCAGCACCCCCGCCGGGACAGAAAATCAGCCCCAGCATTTT.

The chain links TRBV15 to TRBJ2-5; 10 bases match TRBD2. The ends lost 5 bases at V and 5 bases at J; junction bases unmatched: 26. Germline loops: CDR1 LNHNV, CDR2 YYDKDF (reference sequence). The CDR3 covers 21 residues. CDR3 coding DNA: TGTGCCACCAGCGAATACCTGCCAGAGGAGCGGGAGGGCCTCGCGGGGGAGACCCAGTACTTC. Its translation is CATSEYLPEEREGLAGETQYF.

The table lists this clone with a few counts. The chain joins TRBV4-1 to TRBJ1-1, with no clear D. The germline V gene encodes CDR1 MGHRA and CDR2 YSYEKL. This CDR3 is 15 amino acids long. Trimming pared 6 bases from V and 4 bases from J, leaving 18 bases between. DNA for the CDR3: TGCGCCAGCAGGCTGGAAGCCCCCTCGGGCACTGAAGCTTTCTTT. It yields the protein CASRLEAPSGTEAFF.

The chain is built from TRBV18 and TRBJ2-2, with 12 bases that match TRBD2. V was pared by 3 bases and J by 4 bases, with 0 bases of the junction left unmatched. Germline V gene data show CDR1 as KGHSH and CDR2 as LQKENI. The CDR3 sequence is 15 residues long. CDR3 DNA: TGTGCCAGCTCACCGGGACTAGCGGGCACCGGGGAGCTGTTTTTT. Protein sequence: CASSPGLAGTGELFF.

The V gene is TRBV6-2 or TRBV6-3, the J gene TRBJ1-2; 8 bases fit TRBD1. V lost 5 bases and J lost 3; bases outside the gene matches: 8. In germline, CDR1 is MNHEY, CDR2 SVGEGT. The CDR3 spans 15 residues. This CDR3 is CASSLGQGGDYGYTF. In DNA, the CDR3 is TGTGCCAGCAGTCTCGGACAGGGTGGTGACTATGGCTACACCTTC.

The chain joins TRBV6-1 to TRBJ1-2, with TRBD1 matching over 9 bases. The germline V gene encodes CDR1 MNHNS and CDR2 SASEGT. J gave up 8 bases and V 2 bases, and 9 bases lay outside the gene matches. This CDR3 is built from 15 residues. The CDR3 spells CASSERRQGGVGYTF. The DNA for the CDR3 is TGTGCCAGCAGTGAACGCCGACAGGGGGGTGTAGGCTACACCTTC.

Comments on this clone: This likely comes from a read error, as the CDR3 has no conserved phenylalanine or tryptophan at its end. The limits of the CDR3 on the DNA are not certain, so only TCRdb's listed CDR3 is given. This sequence joins TRBV4-3 and TRBJ2-7; TRBD1 is the table's D call, not checked against the DNA. Germline values: CDR1 LGHNA, CDR2 YSLEER. The CDR3 region is 11 residues in length, termini included. CDR3 protein: CASSPKDSGTD.

The rearrangement joins TRBV19 to TRBJ1-4; D might be TRBD1 (5 bases). This CDR3 is 14 amino acids long. Germline CDR1 and CDR2: LNHDA and SQIVND (reference sequence). Trimming cost V 8 bases and J 10 bases, with 20 bases left between them. CDR3 DNA: TGTGCCAGTGCTCAATGGGGGGATCCTGGAAAACTGTTTTTT. Translation: CASAQWGDPGKLFF.

The chain employs TRBV10-3 and TRBJ1-1, with 9 bases lining up with TRBD1. The trim removed 10 bases at V and 1 base at J, leaving 10 bases unmatched. The CDR3 is 15 residues long. Looked up from germline, CDR1 is ENHRY and CDR2 is SYGVKD. CDR3: CATVPGQGPNTEAFF. The CDR3 DNA follows: TGTGCCACCGTCCCGGGACAGGGACCGAACACTGAAGCTTTCTTT.

V usage is TRBV6-5 and J usage is TRBJ2-1, with D unclear. The CDR3 covers 13 residues. The germline CDR1 and CDR2 sequences are MNHEY and SVGAGI. V shed 1 base and J shed 8 bases, with 9 bases lying between them. The CDR3 region is CASSYFGRDEQFF. CDR3 nucleotide sequence: TGTGCCAGCAGTTACTTCGGTCGGGATGAGCAGTTCTTC.

The V gene is TRBV11-3, the J gene TRBJ2-5; 10 bases match TRBD1. The CDR3 runs 15 residues. V lost 2 bases to trimming and J lost 5 bases; unmatched junction nucleotides: 5. Germline V gene sequence: CDR1 SGHNT, CDR2 YENEEA. The CDR3 region is CASSLRTGGMETQYF. The CDR3 DNA is TGTGCCAGCAGCTTACGGACAGGGGGTATGGAGACCCAGTACTTC.